This T cell receptor (beta chain) came from a study of identical twins. The table lists this clonotype with a few counts. V shed 0 bases and J shed 6 bases, with 12 bases lying between them. The CDR3 extends over 14 amino acids. In germline, CDR1 is MNHEY, CDR2 SVGEGT. TCRdb ran MiXCR on the 5' RACE reads and lists one entry per CDR3 protein. The sample holds roughly 350,000 distinct CDR3 sequences, 7% to 9.5% seen once. This TCR came from a woman in her forties or fifties in good health. The chain uses TRBV6-2 or TRBV6-3 and TRBJ2-7, with D uncertain. The sequenced sample was naive T cells sorted from blood. The CDR3 reads CASSYSTKPSEQYF. The CDR3 DNA reads as TGTGCCAGCAGTTACTCGACGAAACCGAGCGAGCAGTACTTC.